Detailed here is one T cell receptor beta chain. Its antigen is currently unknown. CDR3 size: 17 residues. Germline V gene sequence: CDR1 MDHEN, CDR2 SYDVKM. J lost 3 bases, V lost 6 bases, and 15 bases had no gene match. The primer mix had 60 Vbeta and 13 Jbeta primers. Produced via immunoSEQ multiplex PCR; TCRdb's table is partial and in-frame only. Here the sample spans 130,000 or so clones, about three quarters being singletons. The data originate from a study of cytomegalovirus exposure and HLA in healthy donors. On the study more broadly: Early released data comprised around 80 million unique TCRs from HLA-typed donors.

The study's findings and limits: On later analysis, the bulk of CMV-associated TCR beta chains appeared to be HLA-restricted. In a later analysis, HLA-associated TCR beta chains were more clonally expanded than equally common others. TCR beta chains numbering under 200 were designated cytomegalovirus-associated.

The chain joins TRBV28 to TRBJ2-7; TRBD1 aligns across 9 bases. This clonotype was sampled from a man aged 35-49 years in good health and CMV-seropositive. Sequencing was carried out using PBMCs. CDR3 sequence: CASSVLGLKDRGYEQYF. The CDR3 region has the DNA TGTGCCAGCAGCGTTTTGGGTCTCAAGGACAGGGGCTACGAGCAGTACTTC.